These 26 T cell receptor beta chains originate from one sample sequenced in a study of T cells in Graves' hyperthyroidism and ophthalmopathy. Amplification yielded TCR beta CDR3 regions, with RNA transcripts as the source. The HTBI primer set drove a first-round RT-PCR of the TCR CDR3. MiXCR, applied by TCRdb to the multiplex PCR reads, yields one record per CDR3 protein. The data show 250,000 to 300,000 distinct CDR3 sequences, 12% to 15% seen once. The sample taken for sequencing was blood. The receptors come from a woman aged 40-49 years with Graves' hyperthyroidism.

This clonotype was observed many times. The chain links TRBV10-3 to TRBJ2-7; 10 nucleotides match TRBD2. Trimming removed 6 bases from V and 7 bases from J; junction bases left unmatched: 12. The CDR3 contains 15 residues. Germline CDR1 ENHRY, CDR2 SYGVKD. CDR3 protein: CAIRPPLAGAGEQYF. In nucleotides, the CDR3 is TGTGCCATCAGACCTCCCCTAGCGGGAGCTGGGGAGCAGTACTTC.

The chain joins TRBV20-1 to TRBJ2-3; D perhaps matches TRBD1 (6 bases). Looked up from germline, CDR1 is DFQATT and CDR2 is SNEGSKA (reference sequence). This CDR3 region has 12 residues. The V gene lost 2 bases and the J gene lost 8 bases, with 11 bases spanning the gap. The chain's CDR3 is CSARLDRSTQYF. CDR3 in DNA: TGCAGTGCTAGATTGGACAGAAGTACGCAGTATTTT.

This chain joins TRBV4-1 and TRBJ2-1, with D perhaps TRBD2 (6 bases). CDR3 length: 15 residues. Per germline, CDR1 MGHRA and CDR2 YSYEKL. V gave up 0 bases and J gave up 9 bases, with 15 bases separating them. The CDR3 protein is CASSQESGLAIEQFF. The CDR3 nucleotides are TGCGCCAGCAGCCAAGAGTCTGGGCTAGCGATTGAGCAGTTCTTC.

J is TRBJ2-1 and V is TRBV2; D is undetermined. Germline-derived CDR1 and CDR2 are SNHLY and FYNNEI. V lost 3 bases and J 2 bases, leaving 8 bases between the germline ends. This CDR3 has 14 amino acids. The CDR3: CASSEVTTYNEQFF. DNA for the CDR3: TGTGCCAGCAGTGAGGTGACAACCTACAATGAGCAGTTCTTC.

This clonotype was seen only a few times. This chain uses TRBV4-2 with TRBJ1-1; D call uncertain. Germline lookup yields CDR1 LGHNA and CDR2 YNFKEQ. Trimming took off 0 bases at V and 2 bases at J, with 7 bases between the two ends. The CDR3 is made up of 14 amino acids. The CDR3 protein is CASSQDHANTEAFF. For the CDR3, the DNA is TGTGCCAGCAGCCAAGATCACGCTAACACTGAAGCTTTCTTT.

The CDR3 loop is CASTRVLGSPLHF. The CDR3 DNA is TGCGCCAGCACAAGGGTTTTGGGTTCACCCCTCCACTTT. This rearrangement joins TRBV10-2 to TRBJ1-6; D gene unclear. Germline CDR1 is WSHSY and CDR2 is SAAADI. Between the trimmed V and J ends, which lost 7 bases and 9 bases, there was a span of 13 bases. The CDR3 is 13 residues long.

This clonotype was observed at least ten times. This chain links TRBV28 with TRBJ1-1; unclear D gene. From germline, CDR1 is MDHEN and CDR2 SYDVKM. Between the trimmed V and J ends, which lost 8 bases and 1 base, there was a span of 11 bases. The CDR3 has 13 residues. As DNA, the CDR3 is TGTGCCAGCCTGGCAGCGACGAACACTGAAGCTTTCTTT. Translating it yields CASLAATNTEAFF.

This clonotype was counted at least ten times. This chain connects TRBV18 to TRBJ2-1; D is uncertain. CDR1 KGHSH and CDR2 LQKENI come from the germline V gene. This CDR3 has 15 amino acids. Trimming removed 2 bases from V and 5 bases from J, with 13 bases in between. CDR3 protein: CASSPTWGSHNEQFF. Written as DNA, the CDR3 is TGTGCCAGCTCACCAACGTGGGGTTCCCACAATGAGCAGTTCTTC.

In its sample, this clonotype was seen many times. This chain connects TRBV7-9 to TRBJ2-5, with TRBD1 matching 10 bases. Germline V gene data show CDR1 as SEHNR and CDR2 as FQNEAQ (reference sequence). V lost 5 bases, J lost 5 bases, and 11 bases stayed unmatched. This CDR3 spans 16 amino acids. Here the CDR3 reads CASSQLRDRGLETQYF. DNA of the CDR3: TGTGCCAGCAGCCAACTCCGGGACAGGGGTTTGGAGACCCAGTACTTC.

This clonotype occurred a few times. This rearrangement joins TRBV20-1 to TRBJ1-1; the D gene is possibly TRBD1 (5 bases). Germline CDR1 DFQATT, CDR2 SNEGSKA (reference sequence). The CDR3 loop spans 14 amino acids. V gave up 7 bases and J gave up 2 bases, with 17 bases separating them. For the CDR3, the DNA is TGCAGTGTCGAGGCGGGGGTAGGTAACACTGAAGCTTTCTTT. Protein sequence: CSVEAGVGNTEAFF.

This clonotype has more than one count but fewer than ten. The chain joins TRBV12-3 or TRBV12-4 to TRBJ2-2, with no clear D. The V end was cut by 3 bases, the J end by 6 bases, with 5 bases between. The CDR3 is 12 amino acids. CDR3 nucleotide sequence: TGTGCCAGCAGTTTTGGCTCCGGGGAGCTGTTTTTT. It yields the protein CASSFGSGELFF.

V usage is TRBV18 and J usage is TRBJ2-6; D uncertain. Between the trimmed V and J ends, which lost 1 base and 0 bases, there was a span of 4 bases. This CDR3 region has 15 residues. In germline, CDR1 is KGHSH, CDR2 LQKENI. The CDR3 here is CASSPQSSGANVLTF. In nucleotides, the CDR3 is TGTGCCAGCTCACCACAGAGCTCTGGGGCCAACGTCCTGACTTTC.

The table lists this clonotype with many counts. V usage is TRBV3-1 and J usage is TRBJ1-4; no firm D call. The germline V gene has CDR1 LGHDT and CDR2 YNNKEL (reference sequence). The CDR3 is 15 residues long. V lost 0 bases and J lost 8, with 13 bases in between. The CDR3 sequence: CASSQDPPGREKLFF. The DNA for the CDR3 is TGTGCCAGCAGCCAAGATCCCCCGGGAAGGGAAAAACTGTTTTTT.

V gene TRBV4-1 combines with J gene TRBJ1-1; no clear D gene. Trimming took off 1 base at V and 10 bases at J, with 19 bases between the two ends. From germline, CDR1 is MGHRA and CDR2 YSYEKL. This CDR3 is built from 15 residues. The CDR3 protein is CASSQVRTAGPGAFF. The DNA for the CDR3 is TGCGCCAGCAGCCAAGTCCGCACGGCTGGCCCCGGAGCTTTCTTT.

The chain has TRBV19 and TRBJ2-7; 9 nucleotides agree with TRBD1. The CDR3 length is 14 residues. Unmatched junction bases numbered 4, after V lost 4 bases and J lost 3 bases. Per germline, CDR1 LNHDA and CDR2 SQIVND (reference sequence). In nucleotides, the CDR3 is TGTGCCAGTAGTACGGGACAGGGTCTCTACGAGCAGTACTTC. Translated, it gives CASSTGQGLYEQYF.

With respect to this clonotype: The junction and the germline gene differ at one end; a read error may be behind it. This chain connects TRBV10-3 to TRBJ1-2; 9 positions agree with TRBD1. This CDR3 comprises 14 residues. Per the germline V gene, CDR1 is ENHRY and CDR2 is SYGVKD. The CDR3 loop reads CASSETGGAYGHTF. The CDR3 DNA sequence: TGTGCCAGCAGTGAGACAGGGGGAGCCTATGGCCACACCTTC.

This clonotype was counted between two and nine times. The V gene is TRBV28, the J gene TRBJ2-1; 10 bases map to TRBD2. Germline loops: CDR1 MDHEN, CDR2 SYDVKM. Losses at the gene ends were 7 bases for V and 4 bases for J; bases not matched to a gene: 7. The CDR3 covers 15 residues. The CDR3 sequence is CASTSGTSEYNEQFF. The DNA for the CDR3 is TGTGCCAGCACCTCCGGGACTAGCGAGTACAATGAGCAGTTCTTC.

This clonotype was observed many times. The chain couples TRBV18 to TRBJ2-7; perhaps TRBD2 as D (6 bases). Trimming removed 3 bases from V and 2 bases from J, with 14 bases in between. In germline, CDR1 is KGHSH, CDR2 LQKENI. The CDR3 has 15 residues. The DNA for the CDR3 is TGTGCCAGCTCACCGATGAGCGGGCGTACCTACGAGCAGTACTTC. It codes for CASSPMSGRTYEQYF.

The sample holds many counts of this clonotype. The J gene is TRBJ2-1, the V gene TRBV7-8; possibly TRBD1 for D (6 bases). The CDR3 is 15 residues long. Trimming shortened V by 5 bases and J by 1 base, and 12 bases separated the two germline ends. Germline values: CDR1 SGHVS, CDR2 FQNEAQ. CDR3 bases: TGTGCCAGCAGCCCCCACAGGGAATCCTACAATGAGCAGTTCTTC. It codes for CASSPHRESYNEQFF.

At least ten counts were recorded for this clonotype. V gene TRBV6-2 or TRBV6-3 combines with J gene TRBJ1-5, with D possibly being TRBD1 (5 bases). CDR3 length: 12 amino acids. Trimming took 6 bases from V and 7 from J, leaving 10 bases between them. The germline CDR1 and CDR2 sequences are MNHEY and SVGEGT. DNA of the CDR3: TGTGCCAGCAGCGCGGGGGAGCAGCCCCAGCATTTT. Translation gives CASSAGEQPQHF.

The table lists this clonotype with many counts. The gene calls are TRBV6-1 and TRBJ1-4, with D possibly matching TRBD1 (5 bases). Per germline, CDR1 MNHNS and CDR2 SASEGT. The CDR3 length is 16 residues. V gave up 7 bases and J gave up 0 bases, with 15 bases separating them. The CDR3 here is CASIPGRRATNEKLFF. In nucleotides, the CDR3 is TGTGCCAGCATTCCGGGGCGGCGTGCAACTAATGAAAAACTGTTTTTT.

The rearrangement links TRBV28 to TRBJ1-5, with TRBD1 matching over 9 bases. The CDR3 covers 14 residues. Trimming removed 5 bases from V and 2 bases from J; junction bases left unmatched: 1. Germline CDR1 is MDHEN and CDR2 is SYDVKM. In DNA, the CDR3 is TGTGCCAGCAGTACAGGGGGCCGCAATCAGCCCCAGCATTTT. This gives the protein CASSTGGRNQPQHF.

This chain connects TRBV19 to TRBJ2-7, with 7 bases identical to TRBD1. In germline, CDR1 is LNHDA, CDR2 SQIVND (reference sequence). This CDR3 has 15 residues. V lost 10 bases to trimming and J lost 3 bases; unmatched junction nucleotides: 15. CDR3: CATTGQPIWVYEQYF. The CDR3 nucleotides read TGTGCCACCACGGGACAGCCGATATGGGTCTACGAGCAGTACTTC.

This chain connects TRBV19 to TRBJ2-6; weak D call: TRBD1 (6 bases). Germline V gene data show CDR1 as LNHDA and CDR2 as SQIVND (reference sequence). The CDR3 loop spans 16 amino acids. V was cut by 7 bases and J by 1 base, with 14 bases left in between. The chain's CDR3 is CASTSQQGSGANVLTF. DNA for the CDR3: TGTGCCAGTACCAGTCAACAGGGATCTGGGGCCAACGTCCTGACTTTC.

This clonotype has a count of ten or more. The chain joins TRBV7-9 to TRBJ2-1; D possibly corresponds to TRBD2 (6 bases). V dropped 7 bases and J dropped 5 bases, with 18 bases sitting between them. The CDR3 loop spans 15 amino acids. Germline V CDR1 and CDR2: SEHNR, FQNEAQ (reference sequence). The CDR3 region has the DNA TGTGCCAGCAAAAAAACGGGAGATTTCGACAATGAGCAGTTCTTC. Protein: CASKKTGDFDNEQFF.

Ten or more counts support this clonotype. This chain uses TRBV29-1 with TRBJ1-4; D call uncertain. V was clipped by 6 bases and J by 8 bases, with 13 bases between them. The germline CDR1 and CDR2 sequences are SQVTM and ANQGSEA. The CDR3 consists of 12 residues. The CDR3 loop is CSVVGVEEKLFF. The CDR3, as DNA: TGCAGCGTAGTCGGGGTTGAGGAAAAACTGTTTTTT.